Sequencing of this T cell receptor beta chain was carried out in a study of blood T cell repertoires in COVID-19. The V gene's germline CDR1 is SGHVS and CDR2 FQNEAQ. The length of the CDR3 is 13 residues. The V end was cut by 5 bases, the J end by 9 bases, with 14 bases between. TCRdb keeps only in-frame clones here, not all; method: immunoSEQ multiplex PCR. The repertoire holds over 250,000 clones, with around nine tenths as singletons. The source of this sequence is a woman aged 40 to 50 who had recovered from COVID-19. The sample comprised peripheral blood. J is TRBJ1-5 and V is TRBV7-8; no clear D gene. CDR3 sequence (DNA): TGTGCCAGCAGCCCGGACTTGTTAGGGCCCCAGCATTTT. Translating it yields CASSPDLLGPQHF. The entire variable domain, with the rest obtained from reference TRBV7-8 and TRBJ1-5, is as follows: GAGVSQSPRYKVAKRGQDVALRCDPISGHVSLFWYQQALGQGPEFLTYFQNEAQLDKSGLPSDRFFAERPEGSVSTLKIQRTQQEDSAVYLCASSPDLLGPQHFGDGTRLSIL.